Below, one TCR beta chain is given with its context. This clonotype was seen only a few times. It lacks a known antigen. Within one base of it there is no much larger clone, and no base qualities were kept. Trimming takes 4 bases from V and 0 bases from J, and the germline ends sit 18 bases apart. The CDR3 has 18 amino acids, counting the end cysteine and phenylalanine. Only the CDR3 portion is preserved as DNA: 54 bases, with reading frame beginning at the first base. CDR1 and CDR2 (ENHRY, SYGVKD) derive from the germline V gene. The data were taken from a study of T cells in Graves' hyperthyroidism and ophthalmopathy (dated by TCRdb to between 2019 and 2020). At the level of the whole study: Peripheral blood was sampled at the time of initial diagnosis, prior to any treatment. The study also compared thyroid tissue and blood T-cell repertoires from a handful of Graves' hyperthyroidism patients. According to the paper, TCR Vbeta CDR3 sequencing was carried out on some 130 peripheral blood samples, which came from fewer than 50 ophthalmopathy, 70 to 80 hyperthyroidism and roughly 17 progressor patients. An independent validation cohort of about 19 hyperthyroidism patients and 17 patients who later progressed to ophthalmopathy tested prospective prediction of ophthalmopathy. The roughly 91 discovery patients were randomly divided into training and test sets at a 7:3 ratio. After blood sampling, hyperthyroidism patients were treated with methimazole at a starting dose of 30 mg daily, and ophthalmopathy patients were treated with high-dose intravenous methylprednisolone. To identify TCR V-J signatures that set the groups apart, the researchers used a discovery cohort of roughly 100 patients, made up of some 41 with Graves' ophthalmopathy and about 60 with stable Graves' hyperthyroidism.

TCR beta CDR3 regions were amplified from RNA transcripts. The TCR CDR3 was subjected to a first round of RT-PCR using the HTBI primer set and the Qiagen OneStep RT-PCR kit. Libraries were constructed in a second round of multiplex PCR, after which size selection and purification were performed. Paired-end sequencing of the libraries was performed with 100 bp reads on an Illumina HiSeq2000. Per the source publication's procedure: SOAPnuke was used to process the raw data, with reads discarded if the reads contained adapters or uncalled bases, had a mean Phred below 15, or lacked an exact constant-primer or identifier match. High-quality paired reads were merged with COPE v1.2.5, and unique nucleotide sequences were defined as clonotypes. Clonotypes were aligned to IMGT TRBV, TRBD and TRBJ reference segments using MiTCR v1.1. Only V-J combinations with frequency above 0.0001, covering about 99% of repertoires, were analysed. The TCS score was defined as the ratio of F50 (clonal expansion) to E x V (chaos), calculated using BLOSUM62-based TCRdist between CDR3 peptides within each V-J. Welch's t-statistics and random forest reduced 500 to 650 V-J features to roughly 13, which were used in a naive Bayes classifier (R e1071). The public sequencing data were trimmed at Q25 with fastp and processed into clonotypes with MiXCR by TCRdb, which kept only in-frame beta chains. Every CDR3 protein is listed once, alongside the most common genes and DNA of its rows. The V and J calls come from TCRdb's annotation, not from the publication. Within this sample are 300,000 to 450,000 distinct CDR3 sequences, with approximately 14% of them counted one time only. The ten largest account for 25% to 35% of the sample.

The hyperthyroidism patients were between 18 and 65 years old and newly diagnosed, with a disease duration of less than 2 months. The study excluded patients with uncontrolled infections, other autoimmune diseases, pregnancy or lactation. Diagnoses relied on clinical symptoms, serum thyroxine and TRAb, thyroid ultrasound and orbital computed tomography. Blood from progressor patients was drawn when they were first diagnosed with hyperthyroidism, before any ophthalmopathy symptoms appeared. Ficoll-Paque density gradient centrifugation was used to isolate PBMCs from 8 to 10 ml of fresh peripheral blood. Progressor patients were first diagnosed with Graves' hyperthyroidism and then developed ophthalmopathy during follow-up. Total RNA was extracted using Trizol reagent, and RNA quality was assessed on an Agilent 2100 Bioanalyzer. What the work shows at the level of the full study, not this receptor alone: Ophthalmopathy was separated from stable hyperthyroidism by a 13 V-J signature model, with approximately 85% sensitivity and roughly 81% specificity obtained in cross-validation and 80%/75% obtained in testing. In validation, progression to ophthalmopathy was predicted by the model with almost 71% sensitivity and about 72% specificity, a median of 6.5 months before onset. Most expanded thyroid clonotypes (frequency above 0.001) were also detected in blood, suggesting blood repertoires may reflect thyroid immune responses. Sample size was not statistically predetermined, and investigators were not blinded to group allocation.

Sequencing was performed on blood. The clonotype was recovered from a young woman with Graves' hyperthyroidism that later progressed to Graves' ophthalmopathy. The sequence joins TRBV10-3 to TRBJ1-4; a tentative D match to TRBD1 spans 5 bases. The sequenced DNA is TGTGCCATCAGTGGGTCCCAGCTAGACAGTTCAACTAATGAAAAACTGTTTTTT. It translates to CAISGSQLDSSTNEKLFF.